This T cell receptor beta chain emerged from a study of cytomegalovirus exposure and HLA in healthy donors. Study overall: The use of the same platform for the 120 validation repertoires and the roughly 700 first-cohort repertoires was reported by a later analysis. Notes on the study in general: Cytomegalovirus association was assigned to about 150 TCR beta chains. A later analysis found first-cohort TCR clusters tended to co-occur in the approximately 110 validation repertoires. A few of the chains that were CMV-associated were confirmed in vitro to be specific for CMV antigens.

In germline, CDR1 is MNHEY, CDR2 SMNVEV (reference sequence). CDR3 length: 14 residues. Deletions cut 0 bases from V and 5 bases from J, with 9 bases between. Assay: immunoSEQ multiplex PCR; the TCRdb copy retains only in-frame clones and omits some. The table includes about 330,000 clones, about 85% detected once. With respect to this clone: The antigen remains undetermined.

This clonotype originated in a young woman in good health and CMV-seropositive. The chain joins TRBV27 to TRBJ2-3; D may be TRBD1 (6 bases). The sample taken for sequencing was PBMCs. The CDR3 coding sequence is TGTGCCAGCAGTTTATCTCAGGGGAGAGATACGCAGTATTTT. This translates into CASSLSQGRDTQYF.